This is a list of T cell receptor beta chains from one sample in a study of blood T cell repertoires in COVID-19. Repertoires were generated with immunoSEQ multiplex PCR, while TCRdb's copy carries only in-frame clones and drops some. This repertoire shows more than 80,000 clones, almost 85% found once; its top ten account for less than 9%. What was sequenced was peripheral blood. Receptor source: a man between 45 and 60 years old with active or convalescent COVID-19. The conserved cysteine and the conserved F or W are not part of the CDR3 here. The order of the fields is D gene, J gene, V gene, CDR3 protein. D genes are given only for firm matches.

D gene: TRBD2; J gene: TRBJ2-1; V gene: TRBV5-1; CDR3 protein: ASSLLLLAGAADEQF
D gene: NA; J gene: TRBJ2-2; V gene: TRBV19; CDR3 protein: ASSSRVGNTGELF
D gene: NA; J gene: TRBJ1-2; V gene: TRBV7-2; CDR3 protein: ASSLGRAPYGYT
D gene: TRBD2; J gene: TRBJ2-1; V gene: TRBV4-1; CDR3 protein: ASSLLRSSGNPGNEQF
D gene: TRBD2; J gene: TRBJ2-5; V gene: TRBV5-1; CDR3 protein: ASSLELAGGKETQY
D gene: NA; J gene: TRBJ2-7; V gene: TRBV4-1; CDR3 protein: ASSQTPWGDEQY
D gene: TRBD1; J gene: TRBJ2-3; V gene: TRBV25-1; CDR3 protein: ASSETGTGSRWADTQY
D gene: NA; J gene: TRBJ1-4; V gene: TRBV28; CDR3 protein: ASSLSGTATNEKLF
D gene: NA; J gene: TRBJ1-4; V gene: TRBV9; CDR3 protein: ASSVDQEAKLF
D gene: TRBD1; J gene: TRBJ1-1; V gene: TRBV6-5; CDR3 protein: ASSFGQGNTEAF
D gene: TRBD1; J gene: TRBJ2-7; V gene: TRBV19; CDR3 protein: ASSRTGSLEQY
D gene: NA; J gene: TRBJ2-1; V gene: TRBV24-1; CDR3 protein: ATSATRPQGGEQF
D gene: NA; J gene: TRBJ1-1; V gene: TRBV7-2; CDR3 protein: ASSLGNSNTEAF
D gene: NA; J gene: TRBJ1-5; V gene: TRBV28; CDR3 protein: ASSLSDRSRQPQH
D gene: TRBD2; J gene: TRBJ2-2; V gene: TRBV5-1; CDR3 protein: ASSPRTSTTGGELF
D gene: TRBD2; J gene: TRBJ2-1; V gene: TRBV10-3; CDR3 protein: AISTSGGSYNEQF
D gene: TRBD2; J gene: TRBJ2-2; V gene: TRBV13; CDR3 protein: ASSLGLAGGTHTGELF
D gene: TRBD1; J gene: TRBJ1-2; V gene: TRBV4-1; CDR3 protein: ASSQDRDRLNYGYT
D gene: NA; J gene: TRBJ1-2; V gene: TRBV5-1; CDR3 protein: ASSSSGQSSNYGYT
D gene: TRBD1; J gene: TRBJ2-4; V gene: TRBV30; CDR3 protein: AWSRDRDGTKNIQY
D gene: TRBD1; J gene: TRBJ1-1; V gene: TRBV9; CDR3 protein: ASSPHTDRGKEAF
D gene: TRBD2; J gene: TRBJ2-5; V gene: TRBV5-1; CDR3 protein: ASSLEEWGGMETQY
D gene: NA; J gene: TRBJ2-5; V gene: TRBV2; CDR3 protein: ASSGEPVETQY
D gene: NA; J gene: TRBJ2-5; V gene: TRBV5-6; CDR3 protein: ASSLVGTRETQY
D gene: NA; J gene: TRBJ1-5; V gene: TRBV6-1; CDR3 protein: ASSDKVGVSNQPQH
D gene: TRBD1; J gene: TRBJ1-1; V gene: TRBV28; CDR3 protein: ASSFGQGSSWTEAF
D gene: NA; J gene: TRBJ1-4; V gene: TRBV24-1; CDR3 protein: ATSDLWEGKLF
D gene: NA; J gene: TRBJ2-3; V gene: TRBV28; CDR3 protein: ASSLAGPSTDTQY
D gene: TRBD1; J gene: TRBJ1-5; V gene: TRBV10-3; CDR3 protein: AISAGQGAAQPQH
D gene: TRBD2; J gene: TRBJ2-7; V gene: TRBV28; CDR3 protein: ASSLIAGGPYYEQY
D gene: NA; J gene: TRBJ2-3; V gene: TRBV21-1; CDR3 protein: ASSARDRGLGDTQY
D gene: TRBD2; J gene: TRBJ2-5; V gene: TRBV6-2/TRBV6-3; CDR3 protein: ASSYNERGGPETQY
D gene: NA; J gene: TRBJ2-5; V gene: TRBV19; CDR3 protein: AAGRETQY